This T cell receptor (beta chain) was recovered during a study of blood T cell repertoires in COVID-19. Study background: In each case, the material was cDNA or gDNA derived from T cells, B-cell-depleted T cells, or PBMCs.

Data came from immunoSEQ multiplex PCR; TCRdb stores just in-frame clones and leaves some out. The profile shows approximately 270,000 clones, over 75% of them singletons. Cohorts were assigned according to the clinical history that participants reported. Cohort 3 recovered donors had two negative PCRs, clearance, or symptom resolution. Trimming cost V 10 bases and J 3 bases; bases outside gene matches: 13. The CDR3 consists of 15 residues. CDR1 LNHDA and CDR2 SQIVND come from the germline V gene (reference sequence). Specimen: PBMCs or T cells enriched from blood (not recorded which). This sequence was found in a woman aged 30 to 39 who had recovered from COVID-19. V usage is TRBV19 and J usage is TRBJ1-1; 8 bases map to TRBD1. CDR3 sequence (DNA): TGTGCCACCCATAGGACAGGGATTGTCTACACTGAAGCTTTCTTT. Amino acids: CATHRTGIVYTEAFF.